The rows below give T cell receptor beta chains drawn from one sample of a study of shared clonotypes between healthy human individuals. This table comes from immunoSEQ multiplex PCR, and its TCRdb copy is limited to in-frame clones, with some not included. Of under 1,100,000 clones listed, about 75% were seen once; the top ten hold about 1.5%. Sequenced input: memory CD4+ T cells sorted from blood. The receptors derive from a man between 18 and 35 years old in good health. Each CDR3 is given with its conserved first and last residue. A D gene is named only where the DNA matches it firmly. Clone sizes are given selectively: once, few, many, or a class where the clone is expanded.

>TRBV6-1|.|TRBJ2-1|.
CAIVSGGSYNEQFF
TGTGCCATCGTTAGTGGCGGTAGCTACAATGAGCAGTTCTTC
>TRBV11-2|.|TRBJ1-4|few
CASSLGGSEKLFF
TGTGCCAGCAGCTTAGGGGGAAGTGAAAAACTGTTTTTT
>TRBV28|.|TRBJ2-3|.
CASSLPTAHTDTQYF
TGTGCCAGCAGTTTACCGACAGCCCACACAGATACGCAGTATTTT
>TRBV28|.|TRBJ2-6|.
CASSLQGANVLTF
TGTGCCAGCAGTTTACAAGGGGCCAACGTCCTGACTTTC
>TRBV7-2|TRBD2|TRBJ2-1|.
CASSLALAGGYDEQFF
TGTGCCAGCAGCTTAGCACTAGCGGGAGGTTACGATGAGCAGTTCTTC
>TRBV4-1|.|TRBJ2-3|few
CASSQGSPGRTDTQYF
TGCGCCAGCAGCCAAGGGTCCCCGGGAAGGACAGATACGCAGTATTTT
>TRBV9|.|TRBJ2-7|.
CASSVGVGTYEQYF
TGTGCCAGCAGCGTAGGGGTCGGGACCTACGAGCAGTACTTC
>TRBV29-1|.|TRBJ1-2|.
CSVAGTSVSYGYTF
TGCAGCGTAGCCGGGACAAGTGTAAGCTATGGCTACACCTTC
>TRBV28|.|TRBJ2-7|.
CASSFRIDEQYF
TGTGCCAGCAGTTTCCGGATCGACGAGCAGTACTTC
>TRBV29-1|.|TRBJ2-2|.
CSAPLSGVGTGELFF
TGCAGCGCCCCTTTAAGTGGAGTCGGGACTGGGGAGCTGTTTTTT
>TRBV7-6|.|TRBJ1-6|.
CASSLNRDNSPLHF
TGTGCCAGCAGCTTAAACAGGGATAATTCACCCCTCCACTTT
>TRBV7-2|.|TRBJ2-4|.
CASSGASSKNIQYF
TGTGCCAGCAGCGGGGCTAGCTCTAAAAACATTCAGTACTTC
>TRBV25-1|TRBD1|TRBJ1-5|.
CASSGTSGGRNQPQHF
TGTGCCAGCAGTGGGACTTCAGGGGGCCGCAATCAGCCCCAGCATTTT
>TRBV18|.|TRBJ1-1|.
CASSPQVMNTEAFF
TGTGCCAGCTCACCACAGGTGATGAACACTGAAGCTTTCTTT
>TRBV6-6|.|TRBJ1-2|.
CASSFTGYSGYTF
TGTGCCAGCAGTTTTACAGGGTACTCTGGCTACACCTTC
>TRBV7-2|TRBD1|TRBJ2-5|.
CASSPDRVQETQYF
TGTGCCAGCAGCCCGGACAGGGTGCAAGAGACCCAGTACTTC
>TRBV11-2|.|TRBJ1-1|.
CASSRGTENTEAFF
TGTGCCAGCAGCCGAGGGACGGAGAACACTGAAGCTTTCTTT